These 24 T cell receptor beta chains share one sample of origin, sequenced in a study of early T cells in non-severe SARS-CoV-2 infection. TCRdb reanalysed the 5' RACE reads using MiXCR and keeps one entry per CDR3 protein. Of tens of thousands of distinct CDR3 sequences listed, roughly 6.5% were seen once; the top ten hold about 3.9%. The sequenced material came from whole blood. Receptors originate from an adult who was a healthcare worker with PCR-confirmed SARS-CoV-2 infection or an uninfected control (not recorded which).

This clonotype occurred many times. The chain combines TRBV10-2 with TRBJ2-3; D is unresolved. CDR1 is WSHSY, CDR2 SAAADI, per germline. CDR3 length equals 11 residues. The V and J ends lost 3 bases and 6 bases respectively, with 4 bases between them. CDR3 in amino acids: CASSDDDTQYF. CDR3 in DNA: TGCGCCAGCAGTGACGATGATACGCAGTATTTT.

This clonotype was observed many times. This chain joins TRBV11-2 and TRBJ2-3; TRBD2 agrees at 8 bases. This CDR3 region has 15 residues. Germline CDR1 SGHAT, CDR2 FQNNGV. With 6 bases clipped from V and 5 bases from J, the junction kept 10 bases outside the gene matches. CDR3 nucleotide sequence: TGTGCCAGCAGATTTTCCGGGGGGGCCTTAGATACGCAGTATTTT. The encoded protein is CASRFSGGALDTQYF. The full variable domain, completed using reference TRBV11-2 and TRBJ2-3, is EAGVAQSPRYKIIEKRQSVAFWCNPISGHATLYWYQQILGQGPKLLIQFQNNGVVDDSQLPKDRFSAERLKGVDSTLKIQPAKLEDSAVYLCASRFSGGALDTQYFGPGTRLTVL.

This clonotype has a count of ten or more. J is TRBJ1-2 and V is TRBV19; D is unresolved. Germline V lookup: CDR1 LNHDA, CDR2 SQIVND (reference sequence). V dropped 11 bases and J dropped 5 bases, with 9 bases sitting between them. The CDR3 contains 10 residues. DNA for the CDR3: TGTGCCCCCGGTTTGTATGGCTACACCTTC. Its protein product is CAPGLYGYTF. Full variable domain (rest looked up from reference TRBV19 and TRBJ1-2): DGGITQSPKYLFRKEGQNVTLSCEQNLNHDAMYWYRQDPGQGLRLIYYSQIVNDFQKGDIAEGYSVSREKKESFPLTVTSAQKNPTAFYLCAPGLYGYTFGSGTRLTVV.

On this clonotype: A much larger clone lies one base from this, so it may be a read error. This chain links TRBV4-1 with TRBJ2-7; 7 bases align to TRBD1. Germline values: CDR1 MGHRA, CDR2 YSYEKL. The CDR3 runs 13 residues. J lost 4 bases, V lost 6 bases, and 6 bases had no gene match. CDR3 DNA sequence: TGCGCCAGCAGTCAGGGGGTGAAATACGAGCAGTACTTC. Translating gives CASSQGVKYEQYF.

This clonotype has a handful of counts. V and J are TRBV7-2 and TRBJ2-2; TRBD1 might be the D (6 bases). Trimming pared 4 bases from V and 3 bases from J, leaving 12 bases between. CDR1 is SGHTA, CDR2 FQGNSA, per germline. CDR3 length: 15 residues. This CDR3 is CASSSQGRYTGELFF. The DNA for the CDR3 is TGTGCCAGCAGCTCTCAGGGGCGATACACCGGGGAGCTGTTTTTT.

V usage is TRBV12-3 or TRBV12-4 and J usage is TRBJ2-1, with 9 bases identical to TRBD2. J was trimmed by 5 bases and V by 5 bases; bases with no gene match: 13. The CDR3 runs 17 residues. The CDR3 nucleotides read TGTGCCAGCAGTCCGCCGACCGGGACTAGCCGGCACAATGAGCAGTTCTTC. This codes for CASSPPTGTSRHNEQFF.

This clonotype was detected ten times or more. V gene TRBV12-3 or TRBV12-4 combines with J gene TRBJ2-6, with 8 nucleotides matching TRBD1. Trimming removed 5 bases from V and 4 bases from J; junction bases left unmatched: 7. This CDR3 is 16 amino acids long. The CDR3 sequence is CASSGRTGQGANVLTF. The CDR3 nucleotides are TGTGCCAGCAGTGGGAGGACAGGGCAAGGGGCCAACGTCCTGACTTTC.

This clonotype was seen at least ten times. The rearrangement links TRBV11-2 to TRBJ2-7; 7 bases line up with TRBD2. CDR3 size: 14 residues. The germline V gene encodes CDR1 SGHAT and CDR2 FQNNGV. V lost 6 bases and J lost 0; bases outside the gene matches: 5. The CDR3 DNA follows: TGTGCCAGCAGAGACCCTAGCGGCTCCTACGAGCAGTACTTC. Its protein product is CASRDPSGSYEQYF.

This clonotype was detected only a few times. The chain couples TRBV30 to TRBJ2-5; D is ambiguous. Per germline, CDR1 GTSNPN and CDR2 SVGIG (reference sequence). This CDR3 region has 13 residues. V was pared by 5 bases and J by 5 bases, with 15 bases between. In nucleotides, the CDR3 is TGTGCCTGGGGACGCCGGGTCGGGGAGACCCAGTACTTC. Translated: CAWGRRVGETQYF.

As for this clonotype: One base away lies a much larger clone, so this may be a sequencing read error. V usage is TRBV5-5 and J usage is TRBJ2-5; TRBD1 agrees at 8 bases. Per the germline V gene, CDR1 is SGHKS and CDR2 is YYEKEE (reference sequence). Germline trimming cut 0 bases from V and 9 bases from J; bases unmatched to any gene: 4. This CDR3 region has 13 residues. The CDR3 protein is CASSLGTGSSQYF. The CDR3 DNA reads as TGTGCCAGCAGCTTGGGGACAGGGTCTTCCCAGTACTTC.

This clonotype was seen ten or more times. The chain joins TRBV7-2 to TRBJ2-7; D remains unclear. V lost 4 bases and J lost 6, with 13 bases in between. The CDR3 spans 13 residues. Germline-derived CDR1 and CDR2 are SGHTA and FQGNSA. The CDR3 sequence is CASSSLPSREQYF. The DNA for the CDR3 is TGTGCCAGCAGCTCCCTACCCTCCCGCGAGCAGTACTTC.

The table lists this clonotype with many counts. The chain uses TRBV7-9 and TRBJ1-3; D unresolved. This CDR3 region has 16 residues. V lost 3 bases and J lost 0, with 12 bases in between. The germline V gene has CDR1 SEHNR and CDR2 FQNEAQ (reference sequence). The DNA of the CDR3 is TGTGCCAGCAGCTTTGGTCCTTTCCTCTCTGGAAACACCATATATTTT. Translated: CASSFGPFLSGNTIYF.

CDR3 region: CASSYLDRGEQYF. The CDR3 bases are TGTGCCAGCAGTTACTTAGACAGGGGCGAGCAGTACTTC. The rearrangement links TRBV6-5 to TRBJ2-7; 8 positions agree with TRBD1. The CDR3 extends over 13 amino acids. V shed 1 base, J shed 6 bases, and the junction held 2 bases outside the gene matches. Germline lookup yields CDR1 MNHEY and CDR2 SVGAGI.

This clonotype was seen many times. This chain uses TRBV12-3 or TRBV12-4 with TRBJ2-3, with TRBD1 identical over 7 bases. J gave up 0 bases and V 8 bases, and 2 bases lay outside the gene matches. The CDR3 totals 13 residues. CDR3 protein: CASRQGSTDTQYF. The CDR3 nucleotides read TGTGCCAGCCGACAGGGTAGCACAGATACGCAGTATTTT.

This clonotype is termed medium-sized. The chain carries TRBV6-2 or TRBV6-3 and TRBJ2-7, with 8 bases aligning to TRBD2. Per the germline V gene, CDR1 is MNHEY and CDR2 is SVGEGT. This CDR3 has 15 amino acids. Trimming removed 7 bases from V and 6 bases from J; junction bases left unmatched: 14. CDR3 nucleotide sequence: TGTGCCAGCAACAACGCGGGGGGCCCACTGACCGAGCAGTACTTC. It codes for CASNNAGGPLTEQYF.

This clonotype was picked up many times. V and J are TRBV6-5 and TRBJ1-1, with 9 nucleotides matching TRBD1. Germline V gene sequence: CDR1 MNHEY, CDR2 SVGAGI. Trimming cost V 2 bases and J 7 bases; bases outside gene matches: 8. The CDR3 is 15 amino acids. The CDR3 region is CASSYGGQGANEAFF. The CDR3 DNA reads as TGTGCCAGCAGTTACGGGGGACAGGGTGCGAATGAAGCTTTCTTT.

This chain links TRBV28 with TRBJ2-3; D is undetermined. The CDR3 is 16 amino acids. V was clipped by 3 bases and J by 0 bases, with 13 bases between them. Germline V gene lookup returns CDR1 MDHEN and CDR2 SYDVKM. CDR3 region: CASSFPQTSSTDTQYF. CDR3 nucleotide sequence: TGTGCCAGCAGTTTCCCCCAGACTTCGAGCACAGATACGCAGTATTTT.

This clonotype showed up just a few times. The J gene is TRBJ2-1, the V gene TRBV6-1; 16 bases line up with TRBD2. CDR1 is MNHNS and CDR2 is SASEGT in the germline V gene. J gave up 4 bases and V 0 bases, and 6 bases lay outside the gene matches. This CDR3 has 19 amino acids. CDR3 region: CASSEAGLAGGVRYNEQFF. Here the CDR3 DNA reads TGTGCCAGCAGTGAAGCGGGACTAGCGGGGGGGGTTCGATACAATGAGCAGTTCTTC.

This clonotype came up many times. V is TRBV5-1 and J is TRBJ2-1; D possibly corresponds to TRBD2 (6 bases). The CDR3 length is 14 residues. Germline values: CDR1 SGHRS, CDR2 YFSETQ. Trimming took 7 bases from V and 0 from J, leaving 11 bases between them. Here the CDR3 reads CASCGGASYNEQFF. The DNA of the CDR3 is TGCGCCAGCTGTGGCGGGGCCTCCTACAATGAGCAGTTCTTC.

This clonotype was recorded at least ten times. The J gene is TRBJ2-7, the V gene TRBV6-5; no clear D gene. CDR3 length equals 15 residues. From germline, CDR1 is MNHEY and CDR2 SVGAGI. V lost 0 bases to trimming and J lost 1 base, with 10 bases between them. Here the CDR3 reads CASSYSLYRSYEQYF. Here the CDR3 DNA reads TGTGCCAGCAGTTACTCACTTTACCGTTCCTACGAGCAGTACTTC.

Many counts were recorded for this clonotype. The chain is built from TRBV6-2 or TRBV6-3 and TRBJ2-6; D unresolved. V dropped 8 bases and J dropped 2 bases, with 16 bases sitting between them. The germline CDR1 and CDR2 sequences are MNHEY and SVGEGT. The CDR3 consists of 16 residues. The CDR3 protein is CASFPSLGPGANVLTF. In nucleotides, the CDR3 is TGTGCCAGCTTCCCTTCGCTTGGACCTGGGGCCAACGTCCTGACTTTC.

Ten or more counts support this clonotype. The CDR3 region has the DNA TGTGCCATCAGTGAGTCTAAGGGACTAGACATTCAGTACTTC. It yields the protein CAISESKGLDIQYF. The genes are TRBV10-3 and TRBJ2-4; 8 bases match TRBD2. The CDR3 runs 14 residues. Unmatched junction bases numbered 3, after V lost 0 bases and J lost 8 bases. Germline loops: CDR1 ENHRY, CDR2 SYGVKD.

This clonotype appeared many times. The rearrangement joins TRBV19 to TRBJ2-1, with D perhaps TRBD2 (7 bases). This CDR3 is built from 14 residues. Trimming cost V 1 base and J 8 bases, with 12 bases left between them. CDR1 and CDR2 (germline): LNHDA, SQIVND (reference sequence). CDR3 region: CASSIAPGGYEQFF. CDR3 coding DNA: TGTGCCAGTAGTATAGCCCCGGGGGGCTATGAGCAGTTCTTC.

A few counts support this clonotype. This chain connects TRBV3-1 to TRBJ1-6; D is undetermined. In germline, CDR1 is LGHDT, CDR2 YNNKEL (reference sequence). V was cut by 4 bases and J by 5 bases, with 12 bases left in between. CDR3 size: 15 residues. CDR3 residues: CASSPEQGDNSPLHF. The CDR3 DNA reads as TGTGCCAGCAGCCCCGAGCAAGGAGATAATTCACCCCTCCACTTT.